The 32 T cell receptor beta chains reported below all come from one sample, sequenced in a study of shared clonotypes between healthy human individuals. Here immunoSEQ multiplex PCR was the method, and the copy in TCRdb shows in-frame clones only, minus some. Of fewer than 1 million clones in the sample, 90% to 97% were seen once. CD45RO-negative, CCR7-positively selected cells formed the naive CD8 fraction, excluding terminally differentiated effector memory CD45RA+ cells. The specimen was naive CD8+ T cells sorted from blood. The receptors originated from a man younger than 40 in good health.

The V call is TRBV29-1, the J call TRBJ2-1; D remains ambiguous. Germline CDR1 reads SQVTM; CDR2 reads ANQGSEA. The CDR3 contains 13 residues. Trimming took off 2 bases at V and 0 bases at J, with 5 bases between the two ends. The DNA for the CDR3 is TGCAGCGTTGAAAAGAGCTCCTACAATGAGCAGTTCTTC. It codes for CSVEKSSYNEQFF.

CDR3 coding DNA: TGCAGCGTTTCCGCTAGCGGGAGACTAAACAATGAGCAGTTCTTC. Protein product: CSVSASGRLNNEQFF. This chain uses TRBV29-1 with TRBJ2-1; 10 nucleotides line up with TRBD2. This CDR3 has 15 residues. V lost 5 bases to trimming and J lost 5 bases; unmatched junction nucleotides: 9. The germline CDR1 and CDR2 sequences are SQVTM and ANQGSEA.

The J gene is TRBJ1-3, the V gene TRBV13; D uncertain. Per the germline V gene, CDR1 is PRHDT and CDR2 is FYEKMQ (reference sequence). V dropped 5 bases and J dropped 4 bases, with 15 bases sitting between them. The CDR3 extends over 15 amino acids. CDR3 region: CASSHMGSSGNTIYF. The CDR3 DNA reads as TGTGCCAGCAGCCATATGGGCTCTTCGGGAAACACCATATATTTT.

This rearrangement joins TRBV6-5 to TRBJ2-7; 7 nucleotides agree with TRBD1. The CDR3 contains 14 residues. Losses at the gene ends were 6 bases for V and 5 bases for J; bases not matched to a gene: 10. Per the germline V gene, CDR1 is MNHEY and CDR2 is SVGAGI. The CDR3 region is CASSRTGGVDEQYF. The CDR3 coding sequence is TGTGCCAGCAGCAGGACAGGAGGTGTGGACGAGCAGTACTTC.

The rearrangement joins TRBV6-1 to TRBJ2-3; perhaps TRBD2 as D (7 bases). Per the germline V gene, CDR1 is MNHNS and CDR2 is SASEGT. V was clipped by 7 bases and J by 6 bases, with 14 bases between them. There are 13 residues in the CDR3. The CDR3 nucleotides are TGTGCCAGCACCGGGGGGCGCGTGGATACGCAGTATTTT. Translating gives CASTGGRVDTQYF.

The J gene is TRBJ2-3, the V gene TRBV12-5; 8 nucleotides match TRBD2. The CDR3 has 18 residues. From germline, CDR1 is LGHNT and CDR2 FRNRAP. V dropped 5 bases and J dropped 1; count of bases not matched to a gene: 14. The CDR3 spells CASGPSPRPSGRTDTQYF. In DNA form, the CDR3 reads TGTGCTAGTGGTCCCTCTCCTCGACCTAGCGGGCGCACAGATACGCAGTATTTT.

The chain uses TRBV28 and TRBJ2-1; TRBD2 is a possible D gene (6 bases). Trimming removed 5 bases at V and 7 bases at J, with 15 bases between. The CDR3 consists of 14 residues. Germline V lookup: CDR1 MDHEN, CDR2 SYDVKM. The CDR3 nucleotides are TGTGCCAGCAGTGCTACCCGGGACTTTAATGAGCAGTTCTTC. It codes for CASSATRDFNEQFF.

Only one count was recorded for this clone. This specimen includes other DNA sequences encoding the same CDR3. This sequence joins TRBV7-9 and TRBJ2-7, with TRBD1 as a possible D gene (5 bases). Germline V CDR1 and CDR2: SEHNR, FQNEAQ (reference sequence). The ends were cut back, 6 bases at V and 4 bases at J, with 10 bases in the middle. This CDR3 has 12 amino acids. CDR3 nucleotides: TGTGCCAGCAGTTCTGGGGCGTACGAGCAGTACTTC. Amino acid sequence: CASSSGAYEQYF.

The CDR3 here is CASSYQGREQYF. Here the CDR3 DNA reads TGTGCCAGCAGTTACCAGGGTCGAGAGCAGTACTTC. The rearrangement joins TRBV27 to TRBJ2-7; possible D gene TRBD1, 5 bases. Germline CDR1 and CDR2: MNHEY and SMNVEV (reference sequence). CDR3 length: 12 residues. V lost 4 bases and J 7 bases, leaving 11 bases between the germline ends.

The J gene is TRBJ2-5, the V gene TRBV5-1, with 14 positions matching TRBD2. This CDR3 contains 18 residues. J lost 1 base, V lost 4 bases, and 9 bases had no gene match. Germline CDR1 reads SGHRS; CDR2 reads YFSETQ. Here the CDR3 reads CASSAAPGLAGGQETQYF. Written as DNA, the CDR3 is TGCGCCAGCAGCGCCGCCCCAGGACTAGCGGGAGGCCAAGAGACCCAGTACTTC.

The chain combines TRBV29-1 with TRBJ2-5; D gene ambiguous. The CDR3 covers 12 residues. The V end lost 4 bases, the J end lost 4 bases, and 10 bases lay between the germline ends. The germline gives CDR1 SQVTM, CDR2 ANQGSEA. CDR3 residues: CSVVAARETQYF. The CDR3 coding sequence is TGCAGCGTTGTGGCAGCTCGAGAGACCCAGTACTTC.

A word on this clone: Other DNA sequences in the same sample also yield this CDR3. V gene TRBV7-9 combines with J gene TRBJ2-7; D call uncertain. The V gene's germline CDR1 is SEHNR and CDR2 FQNEAQ (reference sequence). The V and J ends lost 4 bases and 3 bases respectively, with 7 bases between them. The CDR3 runs 12 residues. The CDR3 nucleotides read TGTGCCAGCAGCTCGGGCGTCTACGAGCAGTACTTC. Residues: CASSSGVYEQYF.

This chain connects TRBV4-1 to TRBJ1-5; 7 bases map to TRBD1. Germline V gene sequence: CDR1 MGHRA, CDR2 YSYEKL. This CDR3 spans 15 amino acids. J was trimmed by 6 bases and V by 2 bases; bases with no gene match: 7. CDR3 loop: CASSQRQGDGQPQHF. The CDR3 DNA reads as TGCGCCAGCAGCCAACGACAGGGTGATGGTCAGCCCCAGCATTTT.

CDR3 residues: CATSRVRTYTDTQYF. The CDR3, as DNA: TGTGCCACCAGCAGAGTTCGGACTTATACAGATACGCAGTATTTT. The J gene is TRBJ2-3, the V gene TRBV15, with a weak D call TRBD2 (5 bases). The CDR3 consists of 15 residues. Germline CDR1 reads LNHNV; CDR2 reads YYDKDF (reference sequence). The V and J ends lost 1 base and 3 bases respectively, with 11 bases between them. The complete variable domain, with remaining parts taken from reference TRBV15 and TRBJ2-3, reads DAMVIQNPRYQVTQFGKPVTLSCSQTLNHNVMYWYQQKSSQAPKLLFHYYDKDFNNEADTPDNFQSRRPNTSFCFLDIRSPGLGDTAMYLCATSRVRTYTDTQYFGPGTRLTVL.

The V and J genes are TRBV5-6 and TRBJ1-3; possible D gene TRBD1, 5 bases. Looked up from germline, CDR1 is SGHDT and CDR2 is YYEEEE. V dropped 1 base and J dropped 0 bases, with 8 bases sitting between them. This CDR3 is built from 15 residues. This chain's CDR3 is CASSLWDHSGNTIYF. The DNA of the CDR3 is TGTGCCAGCAGCTTGTGGGACCACTCTGGAAACACCATATATTTT.

The chain recombines TRBV6-5 with TRBJ2-5; no reliable D call. Per germline, CDR1 MNHEY and CDR2 SVGAGI. The CDR3 spans 13 residues. V lost 0 bases and J 3 bases, leaving 5 bases between the germline ends. In nucleotides, the CDR3 is TGTGCCAGCAGTTACTCGGGTAAAGAGACCCAGTACTTC. This translates into CASSYSGKETQYF.

This chain joins TRBV29-1 and TRBJ2-7, with unresolved D. V lost 7 bases and J 3 bases, leaving 16 bases between the germline ends. The length of the CDR3 is 13 residues. Germline V lookup: CDR1 SQVTM, CDR2 ANQGSEA. The CDR3 is CSATSLGSYEQYF. CDR3 nucleotides: TGCAGCGCTACGAGTTTGGGCAGCTACGAGCAGTACTTC.

This chain uses TRBV10-1 with TRBJ2-7; D unresolved. The V gene's germline CDR1 is WNHNN and CDR2 SYGVQD (reference sequence). This CDR3 is built from 14 residues. The V and J ends lost 0 bases and 7 bases respectively, with 13 bases between them. The CDR3 sequence: CASSESLLLGEQYF. The CDR3 DNA reads as TGCGCCAGCAGTGAGTCCCTACTCCTCGGGGAGCAGTACTTC.

The rearrangement links TRBV7-2 to TRBJ1-5, with a possible D match to TRBD1 (5 bases). This CDR3 contains 15 residues. CDR1 and CDR2 from the germline V gene are SGHTA and FQGNSA. With 0 bases removed from V and 8 bases from J, the gap between germline ends came to 14 bases. DNA for the CDR3: TGTGCCAGCAGCTTAGCGCCCGGATTAGGGGAGCCCCAGCATTTT. Protein sequence: CASSLAPGLGEPQHF.

J is TRBJ1-5 and V is TRBV10-2; weak D call: TRBD1 (6 bases). The germline gives CDR1 WSHSY, CDR2 SAAADI. V gave up 0 bases and J gave up 0 bases, with 15 bases separating them. The CDR3 is 18 amino acids. The CDR3 coding sequence is TGCGCCAGCAGTGAGTCGACGAGGGGGGGGAATAGCAATCAGCCCCAGCATTTT. Translating gives CASSESTRGGNSNQPQHF.

A single count supports this clone. This rearrangement joins TRBV27 to TRBJ1-2; 9 bases match TRBD1. Germline V gives CDR1 MNHEY, CDR2 SMNVEV (reference sequence). The CDR3 is 15 residues long. V lost 5 bases to trimming and J lost 4 bases; unmatched junction nucleotides: 8. In DNA, the CDR3 is TGTGCCAGCAGTCCCGGGACAGGGCTGGCCTATGGCTACACCTTC. The encoded protein is CASSPGTGLAYGYTF.

This chain connects TRBV9 to TRBJ2-7; D may match TRBD1 or TRBD2 (5 bases each). The CDR3 spans 9 residues. Germline V CDR1 and CDR2: SGDLS, YYNGEE. V lost 7 bases, J lost 6 bases, and 5 bases lay in between. The CDR3 loop reads CASGGEQYF. Here the CDR3 DNA reads TGTGCCAGCGGGGGCGAGCAGTACTTC.

A word on this clone: Within the sample, other DNA sequences also encode this same CDR3. This sequence joins TRBV2 and TRBJ2-7; maybe TRBD1 (5 bases). The CDR3 covers 13 residues. Between the trimmed V and J ends, which lost 3 bases and 1 base, there was a span of 7 bases. From germline, CDR1 is SNHLY and CDR2 FYNNEI. The CDR3 coding sequence is TGTGCCAGCAGTGATTCAGGGTCCTACGAGCAGTACTTC. Translating it yields CASSDSGSYEQYF.

CDR3 nucleotide sequence: TGTGCCAGCAGGGGAGAATGGAACACCGGGGAGCTGTTTTTT. Encoded protein: CASRGEWNTGELFF. This chain connects TRBV7-8 to TRBJ2-2; a weak D match, TRBD2 (5 bases). This CDR3 comprises 14 residues. V was trimmed by 6 bases and J by 1 base, leaving 9 bases between them. The germline gives CDR1 SGHVS, CDR2 FQNEAQ.

This chain links TRBV5-1 with TRBJ1-4; tentatively, D is TRBD1 (6 bases). Germline CDR1 and CDR2: SGHRS and YFSETQ. Deletions cut 4 bases from V and 5 bases from J, with 21 bases between. This CDR3 has 17 residues. The CDR3 coding sequence is TGCGCCAGCAGCCCATACCATACAGGGACTATCAATGAAAAACTGTTTTTT. Translated: CASSPYHTGTINEKLFF.

As concerns this clone: One junction end disagrees with the germline gene, perhaps due to a read error. Other nucleotide sequences in the sample specify the same CDR3. The V gene is TRBV15, the J gene TRBJ1-5; 9 nucleotides match TRBD1. The CDR3 runs to 15 residues. Germline assignment: CDR1 LNHNV and CDR2 YYDKDF (reference sequence). CDR3 DNA: TGTGCTACCAGCAGTTACAGGGGGCCCAATCAGCCCCAGCATTTT. Its translation: CATSSYRGPNQPQHF.

This sequence joins TRBV19 and TRBJ2-1, with 15 bases fitting TRBD2. Germline CDR1 and CDR2: LNHDA and SQIVND (reference sequence). Trimming removed 7 bases from V and 6 bases from J; junction bases left unmatched: 1. CDR3 length equals 14 residues. CDR3 DNA: TGTGCCAGTAAGGGACTAGCGGGAGGCAATGAGCAGTTCTTC. Residues: CASKGLAGGNEQFF.

The chain combines TRBV15 with TRBJ2-7, with 10 positions matching TRBD2. Trimming cost V 1 base and J 5 bases; bases outside gene matches: 5. Per germline, CDR1 LNHNV and CDR2 YYDKDF (reference sequence). The CDR3 totals 15 residues. The CDR3: CATSRVLAGVHEQYF. The CDR3 DNA sequence: TGTGCCACCAGCAGAGTCCTAGCGGGAGTACACGAGCAGTACTTC.

V usage is TRBV7-8 and J usage is TRBJ1-2; D gene unclear. With 5 bases removed from V and 8 bases from J, the gap between germline ends came to 12 bases. CDR1 SGHVS and CDR2 FQNEAQ come from the germline V gene. The CDR3 length is 12 residues. The CDR3 spells CASSERGNGYTF. CDR3 in DNA: TGTGCCAGCAGCGAGCGCGGTAACGGCTACACCTTC. The full variable domain, with the rest looked up from reference TRBV7-8 and TRBJ1-2, is GAGVSQSPRYKVAKRGQDVALRCDPISGHVSLFWYQQALGQGPEFLTYFQNEAQLDKSGLPSDRFFAERPEGSVSTLKIQRTQQEDSAVYLCASSERGNGYTFGSGTRLTVV.

The V and J genes are TRBV7-3 and TRBJ2-5, with 8 positions matching TRBD2. CDR1 SGHTA and CDR2 FQGTGA come from the germline V gene. The CDR3 totals 15 residues. With V trimmed by 5 bases and J by 5 bases, 10 bases remained unmatched. The CDR3 here is CASSPGTSPGETQYF. The CDR3 nucleotides read TGTGCCAGCAGCCCAGGGACTAGTCCGGGGGAGACCCAGTACTTC.

The V call is TRBV2, the J call TRBJ1-2; D is ambiguous. Germline V gene data show CDR1 as SNHLY and CDR2 as FYNNEI. The CDR3 length is 10 residues. V was trimmed by 8 bases and J by 8 bases, leaving 9 bases between them. CDR3 in DNA: TGTGCCAGCTTCAAGGAAGGCTACACCTTC. It codes for CASFKEGYTF.

The chain employs TRBV10-2 and TRBJ2-5; 10 bases align to TRBD2. The CDR3 has 12 residues. Germline CDR1 reads WSHSY; CDR2 reads SAAADI. This chain's CDR3 is CASTSGWETQYF. The CDR3 coding sequence is TGCGCTTCGACTAGCGGGTGGGAGACCCAGTACTTC.